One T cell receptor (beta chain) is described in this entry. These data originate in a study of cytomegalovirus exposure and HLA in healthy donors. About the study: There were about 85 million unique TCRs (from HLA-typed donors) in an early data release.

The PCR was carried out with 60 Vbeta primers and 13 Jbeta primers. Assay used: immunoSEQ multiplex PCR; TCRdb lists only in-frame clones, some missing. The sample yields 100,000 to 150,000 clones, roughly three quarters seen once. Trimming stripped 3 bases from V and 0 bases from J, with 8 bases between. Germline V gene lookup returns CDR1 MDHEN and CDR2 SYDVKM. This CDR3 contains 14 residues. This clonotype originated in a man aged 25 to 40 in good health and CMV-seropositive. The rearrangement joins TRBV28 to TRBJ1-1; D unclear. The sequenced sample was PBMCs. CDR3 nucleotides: TGTGCCAGCAGTTTGGGCCGGATGAACACTGAAGCTTTCTTT. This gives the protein CASSLGRMNTEAFF.